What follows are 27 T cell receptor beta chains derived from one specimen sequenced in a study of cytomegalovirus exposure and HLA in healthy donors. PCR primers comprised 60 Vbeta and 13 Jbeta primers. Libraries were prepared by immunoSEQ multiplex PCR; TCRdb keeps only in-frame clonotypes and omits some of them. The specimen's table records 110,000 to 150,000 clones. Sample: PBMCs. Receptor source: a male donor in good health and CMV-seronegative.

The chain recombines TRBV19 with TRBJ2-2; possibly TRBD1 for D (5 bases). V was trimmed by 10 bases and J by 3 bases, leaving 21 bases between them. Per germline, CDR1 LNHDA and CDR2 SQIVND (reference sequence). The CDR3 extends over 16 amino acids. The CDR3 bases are TGTGCCACCACCAGACAGACACGGTGGGACACCGGGGAGCTGTTTTTT. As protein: CATTRQTRWDTGELFF.

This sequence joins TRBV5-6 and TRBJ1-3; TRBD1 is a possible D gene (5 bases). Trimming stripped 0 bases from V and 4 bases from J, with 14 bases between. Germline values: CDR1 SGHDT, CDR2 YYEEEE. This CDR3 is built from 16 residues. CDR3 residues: CASSLGPQVGGNTIYF. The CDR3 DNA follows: TGTGCCAGCAGCTTGGGCCCACAGGTTGGCGGAAACACCATATATTTT.

CDR3 coding DNA: TGTGCCAGCTCACCAAATAGGCAGGGCCAAGAGACCCAGTACTTC. Translation: CASSPNRQGQETQYF. V and J are TRBV18 and TRBJ2-5, with D tentatively TRBD1 (5 bases). V was shortened by 2 bases and J by 1 base, with 11 bases between the two germline ends. The length of the CDR3 is 15 residues. Germline V gene sequence: CDR1 KGHSH, CDR2 LQKENI.

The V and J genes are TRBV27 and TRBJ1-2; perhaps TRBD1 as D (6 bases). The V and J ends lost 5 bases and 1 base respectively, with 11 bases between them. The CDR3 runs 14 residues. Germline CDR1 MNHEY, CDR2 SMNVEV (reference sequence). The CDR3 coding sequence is TGTGCCAGCAGTAGGGGGGGGCTTAACTATGGCTACACCTTC. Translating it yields CASSRGGLNYGYTF.

The CDR3 coding sequence is TGTGCCAGCAGTCACCGGGACAGGGGGACCTACGAGCAGTACTTC. Its translation: CASSHRDRGTYEQYF. This chain uses TRBV6-5 with TRBJ2-7; 11 positions agree with TRBD1. The ends lost 5 bases at V and 2 bases at J; junction bases unmatched: 5. CDR3 size: 15 residues. Germline V lookup: CDR1 MNHEY, CDR2 SVGAGI.

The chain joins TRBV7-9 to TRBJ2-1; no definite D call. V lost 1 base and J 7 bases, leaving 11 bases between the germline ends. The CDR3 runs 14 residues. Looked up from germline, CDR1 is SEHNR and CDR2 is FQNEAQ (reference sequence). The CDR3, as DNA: TGTGCCAGCAGCTTAGATGCGACACAAAATGAGCAGTTCTTC. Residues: CASSLDATQNEQFF.

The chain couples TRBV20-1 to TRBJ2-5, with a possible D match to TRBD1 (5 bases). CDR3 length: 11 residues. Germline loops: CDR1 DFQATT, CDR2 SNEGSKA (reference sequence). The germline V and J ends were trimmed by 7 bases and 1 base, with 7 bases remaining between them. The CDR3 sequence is CSGQTQETQYF. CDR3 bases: TGCAGTGGACAGACCCAAGAGACCCAGTACTTC.

The CDR3 reads CASSEAGDQNQPQHF. For the CDR3, the DNA is TGTGCCAGCAGTGAAGCAGGAGACCAAAATCAGCCCCAGCATTTT. The gene calls are TRBV6-1 and TRBJ1-5, with D unclear. The CDR3 runs to 15 residues. Germline V gene data show CDR1 as MNHNS and CDR2 as SASEGT. V lost 0 bases and J 4 bases, leaving 10 bases between the germline ends.

In nucleotides, the CDR3 is TGCGCCAGCAGCCAAGACACTCCGGGACAGGGAATCTATGGCTACACCTTC. Translated, it gives CASSQDTPGQGIYGYTF. The V call is TRBV4-3, the J call TRBJ1-2; 9 nucleotides agree with TRBD1. This CDR3 has 17 amino acids. Trimming removed 0 bases from V and 4 bases from J; junction bases left unmatched: 9. Per the germline V gene, CDR1 is LGHNA and CDR2 is YSLEER.

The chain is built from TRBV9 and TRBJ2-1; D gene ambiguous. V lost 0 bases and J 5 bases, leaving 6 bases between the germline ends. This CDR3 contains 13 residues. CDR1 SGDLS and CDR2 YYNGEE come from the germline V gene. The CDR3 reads CASSVELDNEQFF. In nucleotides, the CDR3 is TGTGCCAGCAGCGTAGAATTAGACAATGAGCAGTTCTTC.

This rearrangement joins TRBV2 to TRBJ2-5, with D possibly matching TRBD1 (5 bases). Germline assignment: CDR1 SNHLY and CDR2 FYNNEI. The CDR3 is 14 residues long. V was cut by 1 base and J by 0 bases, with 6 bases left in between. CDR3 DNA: TGTGCCAGCAGTGAAGGACAGTACCAAGAGACCCAGTACTTC. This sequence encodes CASSEGQYQETQYF.

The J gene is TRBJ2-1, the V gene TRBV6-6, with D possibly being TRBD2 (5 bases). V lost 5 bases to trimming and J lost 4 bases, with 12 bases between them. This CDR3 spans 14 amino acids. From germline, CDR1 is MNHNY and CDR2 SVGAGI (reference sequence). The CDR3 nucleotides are TGTGCCAGCAGTACCTCGGGAAGTTACAATGAGCAGTTCTTC. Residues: CASSTSGSYNEQFF.

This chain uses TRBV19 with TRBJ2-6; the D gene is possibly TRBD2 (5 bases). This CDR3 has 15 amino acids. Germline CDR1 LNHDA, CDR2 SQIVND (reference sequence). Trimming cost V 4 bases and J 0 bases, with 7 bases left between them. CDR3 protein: CASSTRDSGANVLTF. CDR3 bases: TGTGCCAGTAGTACCCGGGACTCTGGGGCCAACGTCCTGACTTTC.

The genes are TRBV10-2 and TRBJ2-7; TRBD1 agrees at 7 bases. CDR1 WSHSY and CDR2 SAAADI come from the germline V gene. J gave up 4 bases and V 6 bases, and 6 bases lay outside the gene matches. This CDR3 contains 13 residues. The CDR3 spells CASSRDRVYEQYF. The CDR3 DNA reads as TGCGCCAGCAGCCGGGACAGAGTTTACGAGCAGTACTTC.

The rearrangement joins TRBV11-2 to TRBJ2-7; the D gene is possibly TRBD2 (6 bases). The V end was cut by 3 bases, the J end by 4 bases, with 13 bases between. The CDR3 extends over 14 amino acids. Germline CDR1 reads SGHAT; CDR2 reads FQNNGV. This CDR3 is CASSFGDFEYEQYF. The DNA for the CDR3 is TGTGCCAGCAGCTTCGGGGACTTCGAATACGAGCAGTACTTC.

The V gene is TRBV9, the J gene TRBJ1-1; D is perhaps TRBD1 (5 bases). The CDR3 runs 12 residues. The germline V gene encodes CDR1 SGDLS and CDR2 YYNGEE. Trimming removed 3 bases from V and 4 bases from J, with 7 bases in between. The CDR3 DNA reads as TGTGCCAGCAGCGCCCAGGGCACTGAAGCTTTCTTT. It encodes CASSAQGTEAFF. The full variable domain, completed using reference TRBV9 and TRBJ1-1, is DSGVTQTPKHLITATGQRVTLRCSPRSGDLSVYWYQQSLDQGLQFLIQYYNGEERAKGNILERFSAQQFPDLHSELNLSSLELGDSALYFCASSAQGTEAFFGQGTRLTVV.

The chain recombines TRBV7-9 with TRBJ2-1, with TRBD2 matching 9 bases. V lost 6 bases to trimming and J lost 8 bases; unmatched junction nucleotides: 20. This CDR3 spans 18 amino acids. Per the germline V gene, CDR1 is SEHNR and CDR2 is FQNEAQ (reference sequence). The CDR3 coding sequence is TGTGCCAGCAGTCTTGACTCGACTAGCGGAGGTCTAGGGGATGAGCAGTTCTTC. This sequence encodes CASSLDSTSGGLGDEQFF.

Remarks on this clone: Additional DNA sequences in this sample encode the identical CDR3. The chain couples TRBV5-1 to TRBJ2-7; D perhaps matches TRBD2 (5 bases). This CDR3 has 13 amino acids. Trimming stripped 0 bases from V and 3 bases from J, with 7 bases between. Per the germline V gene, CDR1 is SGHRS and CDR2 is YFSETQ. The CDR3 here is CASSLDRDYEQYF. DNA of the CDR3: TGCGCCAGCAGCTTGGATCGGGACTACGAGCAGTACTTC.

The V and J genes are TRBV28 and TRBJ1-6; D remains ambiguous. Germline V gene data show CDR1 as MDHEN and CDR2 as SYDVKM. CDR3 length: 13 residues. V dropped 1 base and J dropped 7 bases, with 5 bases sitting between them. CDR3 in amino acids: CASSLSPNSPLHF. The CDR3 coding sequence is TGTGCCAGCAGTTTATCCCCAAATTCACCCCTCCACTTT.

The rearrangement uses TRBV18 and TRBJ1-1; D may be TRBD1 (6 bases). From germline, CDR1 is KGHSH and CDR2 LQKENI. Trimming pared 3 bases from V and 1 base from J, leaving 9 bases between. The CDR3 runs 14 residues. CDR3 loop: CASSPTGQNTEAFF. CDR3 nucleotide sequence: TGTGCCAGCTCACCGACAGGACAGAACACTGAAGCTTTCTTT.

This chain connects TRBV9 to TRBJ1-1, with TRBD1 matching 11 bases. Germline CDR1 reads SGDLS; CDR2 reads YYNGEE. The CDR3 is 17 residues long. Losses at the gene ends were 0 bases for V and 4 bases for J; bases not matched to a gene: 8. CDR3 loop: CASSVEPGGQGGTEAFF. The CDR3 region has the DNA TGTGCCAGCAGCGTAGAACCCGGGGGACAGGGGGGCACTGAAGCTTTCTTT.

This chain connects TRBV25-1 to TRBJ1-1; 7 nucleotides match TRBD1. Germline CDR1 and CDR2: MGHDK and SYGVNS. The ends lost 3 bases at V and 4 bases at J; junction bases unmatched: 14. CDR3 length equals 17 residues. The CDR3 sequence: CASSDLDRRSQATEAFF. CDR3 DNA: TGTGCCAGCAGTGATTTGGACAGGCGCAGTCAGGCCACTGAAGCTTTCTTT.

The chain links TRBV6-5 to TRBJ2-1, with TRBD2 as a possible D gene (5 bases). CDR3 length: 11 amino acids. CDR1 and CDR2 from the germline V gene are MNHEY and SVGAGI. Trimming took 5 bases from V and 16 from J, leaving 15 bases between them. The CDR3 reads CASSGPAGKFF. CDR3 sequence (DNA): TGTGCCAGCAGTGGGCCCGCGGGTAAATTCTTC.

DNA of the CDR3: TGTGCCAGCAGCAGGGGGCTATTGGGTACTGAAGCTTTCTTT. It yields the protein CASSRGLLGTEAFF. The V gene is TRBV7-9, the J gene TRBJ1-1; TRBD1 matches at 7 bases. In germline, CDR1 is SEHNR, CDR2 FQNEAQ (reference sequence). V trimming: 5 bases; J trimming: 5 bases; junction bases outside the gene matches: 8. CDR3 size: 14 residues.

The CDR3 DNA reads as TGTGCCATCAGTGACAGGGTGAACACTGAAGCTTTCTTT. Translating gives CAISDRVNTEAFF. The chain combines TRBV10-3 with TRBJ1-1; D is possibly TRBD1 (5 bases). V was pared by 3 bases and J by 0 bases, with 5 bases between. CDR3 size: 13 residues. Germline CDR1 is ENHRY and CDR2 is SYGVKD.

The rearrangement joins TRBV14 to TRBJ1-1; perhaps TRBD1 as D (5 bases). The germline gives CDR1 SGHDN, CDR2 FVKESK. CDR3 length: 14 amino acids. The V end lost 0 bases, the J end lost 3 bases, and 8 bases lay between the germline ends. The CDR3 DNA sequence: TGTGCCAGCAGCCAAGATACGGGGGACACTGAAGCTTTCTTT. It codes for CASSQDTGDTEAFF.

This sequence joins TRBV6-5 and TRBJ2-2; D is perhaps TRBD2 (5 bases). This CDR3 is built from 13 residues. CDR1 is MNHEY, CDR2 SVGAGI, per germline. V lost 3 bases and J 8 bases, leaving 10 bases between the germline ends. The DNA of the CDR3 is TGTGCCAGCAGTTATGGGGAGAGAGGGGAGCTGTTTTTT. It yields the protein CASSYGERGELFF.